This T cell receptor (beta chain) is from a study of long-term antiretroviral therapy in people with HIV. General observations from the study: HIV repertoire CDR3 lengths ranged less widely than those of controls. Clones that expanded before ART (that is, prior to treatment) dominated the repertoire at all time points.

This clone has a handful of counts. No antigen is known for it. Survey-level immunoSEQ v3.0 assays were run. TCRdb's table, derived via immunoSEQ multiplex PCR, lists solely in-frame clones and lacks some. The sample records over 25,000 clones, approximately 81% being singletons. The CDR3 extends over 16 amino acids. Germline V gene sequence: CDR1 SEHNR, CDR2 FQNEAQ (reference sequence). Trimming removed 5 bases from V and 6 bases from J, with 22 bases in between. Material: unsorted PBMCs, obtained 3 years after starting antiretroviral therapy. The chain carries TRBV7-9 and TRBJ1-2; tentative D call: TRBD1 (5 bases). The sequence was obtained from a man aged 35 to 55 with HIV. The CDR3, as DNA: TGTGCCAGCAGCCCCCAAACCGGGACCGCGGTTGATGGCTACACCTTC. It yields the protein CASSPQTGTAVDGYTF.